The T cell receptor (beta chain) under discussion was sequenced for a study of cytomegalovirus exposure and HLA in healthy donors. V was pared by 7 bases and J by 7 bases, with 16 bases of the junction left unmatched. Germline CDR1 MNHEY, CDR2 SMNVEV (reference sequence). The CDR3 extends over 16 amino acids. Overall study findings and caveats: The classifier, whose performance was assessed in both the original and validation cohorts, reportedly diagnosed cytomegalovirus status with high specificity and sensitivity. In a later analysis, HLA-associated beta chains showed higher expansion and lower generation probabilities than comparable chains.

Whereas donors were nominally healthy upon sampling, unrecorded immune exposures were probable. Primers: 60 Vbeta forward and 13 Jbeta reverse. Sequencing used immunoSEQ multiplex PCR; TCRdb keeps in-frame clones, though not all of them. Here the sample spans 200,000 or so clones, more than 70% being singletons. In the case of this clone: The antigen is undetermined.

This clonotype was sampled from a boy aged 5 to 17 in good health and CMV-seronegative. This chain links TRBV27 with TRBJ2-1, with 7 bases that match TRBD2. Sequencing input: PBMCs. DNA of the CDR3: TGTGCCAGCACCTCCCCCGGGACTACAAGACTAAATGAGCAGTTCTTC. Its protein product is CASTSPGTTRLNEQFF.